This passage covers 19 T cell receptor beta chains from one sample sequenced in a study of read filtering for tumor transcriptome and immune sequencing. This library used about 400 ng RNA and molecular barcoded adaptors spanning alpha/delta and beta/gamma chains. TCRdb redid the calling of the reads with MiXCR, one entry per CDR3 protein. The sample consists of 40,000 to 50,000 distinct CDR3 sequences, roughly 13% of them appearing once. Material for sequencing was a population of CD138-negative cells sorted from bone marrow. The source is a donor at least 40 years old with multiple myeloma.

This clonotype appeared many times. This chain connects TRBV20-1 to TRBJ2-6; TRBD1 or TRBD2 may be the D gene (5 bases each). In germline, CDR1 is DFQATT, CDR2 SNEGSKA (reference sequence). V lost 5 bases, J lost 0 bases, and 8 bases lay in between. The CDR3 extends over 14 amino acids. CDR3 nucleotides: TGCAGTGCTTATGGGGGCTCTGGGGCCAACGTCCTGACTTTC. Translating gives CSAYGGSGANVLTF.

This clonotype was seen at least ten times. The chain is built from TRBV6-1 and TRBJ2-6; D call uncertain. Trimming shortened V by 7 bases and J by 4 bases, and 8 bases separated the two germline ends. CDR1 and CDR2 (germline): MNHNS, SASEGT. The CDR3 extends over 13 amino acids. The CDR3 loop is CASTVPGANVLTF. Written as DNA, the CDR3 is TGTGCCAGCACGGTTCCCGGGGCCAACGTCCTGACTTTC.

Here the CDR3 reads CSAGVAISGNTIYF. CDR3 DNA: TGCAGTGCCGGCGTCGCTATCTCTGGAAACACCATATATTTT. The chain employs TRBV20-1 and TRBJ1-3, with no clear D. The V end was cut by 6 bases, the J end by 0 bases, with 12 bases between. CDR1 DFQATT and CDR2 SNEGSKA come from the germline V gene (reference sequence). The CDR3 covers 14 residues.

In this sample, this clonotype turned up many times. The rearrangement uses TRBV2 and TRBJ2-7; no firm D call. Trimming stripped 8 bases from V and 1 base from J, with 21 bases between. The CDR3 length is 16 residues. In germline, CDR1 is SNHLY, CDR2 FYNNEI. The CDR3 DNA reads TGTGCCAGCGAGACCCCTGCCGTGGCGTTATCCTACGAGCAGTACTTC. This sequence encodes CASETPAVALSYEQYF.

This clonotype has a handful of counts. Written as DNA, the CDR3 is TGTGCCAGCAGCCCAGGGACAGGGGATGGCTACACCTTC. Its translation: CASSPGTGDGYTF. This chain connects TRBV12-3 or TRBV12-4 to TRBJ1-2, with 10 bases that match TRBD1. Trimming cost V 6 bases and J 6 bases; bases outside gene matches: 4. CDR3 size: 13 residues.

This clonotype was picked up many times. The CDR3 is CASSLETGGNQPQHF. The CDR3 coding sequence is TGTGCCAGCAGCTTAGAGACAGGGGGCAATCAGCCCCAGCATTTT. The chain joins TRBV7-9 to TRBJ1-5; TRBD1 agrees at 8 bases. Per the germline V gene, CDR1 is SEHNR and CDR2 is FQNEAQ (reference sequence). The ends lost 1 base at V and 2 bases at J; junction bases unmatched: 1. The CDR3 extends over 15 amino acids.

This clonotype showed up many times. Given a much more abundant clone one base away, this may be a read error. The V and J genes are TRBV27 and TRBJ2-1; D may match TRBD1 or TRBD2 (6 bases each). Germline lookup yields CDR1 MNHEY and CDR2 SMNVEV (reference sequence). The CDR3 consists of 16 residues. The CDR3 DNA reads as TGTGCCAGCAGTTTAGGAGCCGGGGGCAGCCTCAATGGGCAGTTCTTC. Amino acid sequence: CASSLGAGGSLNGQFF.

V and J are TRBV20-1 and TRBJ1-2, with D uncertain. In germline, CDR1 is DFQATT, CDR2 SNEGSKA (reference sequence). Between the trimmed V and J ends, which lost 7 bases and 5 bases, there was a span of 11 bases. This CDR3 region has 11 residues. The chain's CDR3 is CSVGVEYGYTF. The CDR3 nucleotides are TGCAGTGTGGGAGTAGAATATGGCTACACCTTC.

This clonotype was seen ten or more times. This chain links TRBV5-1 with TRBJ2-7; unclear D gene. This CDR3 contains 15 residues. CDR1 and CDR2 (germline): SGHRS, YFSETQ. The V end was cut by 1 base, the J end by 0 bases, with 11 bases between. CDR3 coding DNA: TGCGCCAGCAGCTTGTCCGGTTCCAGCTCCTACGAGCAGTACTTC. It codes for CASSLSGSSSYEQYF.

This clonotype was detected ten times or more. The rearrangement joins TRBV12-3 or TRBV12-4 to TRBJ1-3, with D uncertain. This CDR3 contains 15 residues. Trimming cost V 6 bases and J 0 bases, with 12 bases left between them. CDR3 sequence reads: CASRKRANSGNTIYF. As DNA, the CDR3 is TGTGCCAGCAGGAAGAGGGCCAACTCTGGAAACACCATATATTTT.

Remarks on this clonotype: Being one base from a much bigger clone, this may be a read error. The chain has TRBV6-2 or TRBV6-3 and TRBJ1-5; 8 bases match TRBD1. V shed 6 bases, J shed 5 bases, and the junction held 15 bases outside the gene matches. Per the germline V gene, CDR1 is MNHEY and CDR2 is SVGEGT. The CDR3 extends over 17 amino acids. The CDR3 loop reads CASRSDFTGDRHQPQHF. CDR3 DNA: TGTGCCAGCAGAAGTGATTTTACGGGGGACAGGCATCAGCCCCAGCATTTT.

This clonotype was picked up many times. V gene TRBV6-1 combines with J gene TRBJ2-3; 7 bases align to TRBD2. Looked up from germline, CDR1 is MNHNS and CDR2 is SASEGT. Trimming removed 7 bases from V and 4 bases from J; junction bases left unmatched: 8. The CDR3 is 14 residues long. CDR3 coding DNA: TGTGCCAGCAAGCGGGACCGCGGGGCAGATACGCAGTATTTT. It codes for CASKRDRGADTQYF.

V usage is TRBV20-1 and J usage is TRBJ2-5; no reliable D call. V gave up 1 base and J gave up 10 bases, with 7 bases separating them. Germline V gene lookup returns CDR1 DFQATT and CDR2 SNEGSKA (reference sequence). The CDR3 has 10 amino acids. CDR3 loop: CSARVGIQYF. The CDR3 nucleotides read TGCAGTGCTAGAGTGGGGATCCAGTACTTC.

This clonotype showed up many times. The rearrangement joins TRBV20-1 to TRBJ2-7; 8 bases align to TRBD2. V was clipped by 3 bases and J by 4 bases; unmatched bases: 8. The CDR3 is made up of 14 amino acids. CDR1 is DFQATT and CDR2 is SNEGSKA in the germline V gene (reference sequence). CDR3 region: CSASPASGLYEQYF. For the CDR3, the DNA is TGCAGTGCTAGTCCGGCTAGCGGGTTGTACGAGCAGTACTTC.

Points on this clonotype: Its ends do not fully match the called genes, so a read error is possible. The V and J genes are TRBV4-1 and TRBJ1-5; D is undetermined. CDR3 length: 12 residues. Germline lookup yields CDR1 MGHRA and CDR2 YSYEKL. The chain's CDR3 is CAGSQGGRAQHF. The CDR3 nucleotides are TGCGCCGGCAGCCAAGGCGGGAGGGCCCAGCATTTT.

This clonotype was recorded a few times. V and J are TRBV29-1 and TRBJ2-7; 9 bases line up with TRBD2. Germline V gene lookup returns CDR1 SQVTM and CDR2 ANQGSEA. This CDR3 has 13 amino acids. The J segment lost 3 bases and the V segment lost 4 bases, leaving 4 bases of the junction unmatched. The CDR3 protein is CSVASSGNYEQYF. DNA of the CDR3: TGCAGCGTTGCCTCTAGCGGGAACTACGAGCAGTACTTC.

As regards this clonotype: A much larger clone is a single base away; this may be a read error. The rearrangement joins TRBV5-1 to TRBJ2-1; unclear D gene. Trimming pared 1 base from V and 0 bases from J, leaving 14 bases between. The CDR3 spans 17 residues. Germline V CDR1 and CDR2: SGHRS, YFSETQ. In DNA form, the CDR3 reads TGCGCCAGCAGCTTGTCATTGGAGAGGAGCTCCTACAATGAGCAGTTCTTC. Encoded protein: CASSLSLERSSYNEQFF. The full variable domain, in which reference TRBV5-1 and TRBJ2-1 provide the parts outside the CDR3, is KAGVTQTPRYLIKTRGQQVTLSCSPISGHRSVSWYQQTPGQGLQFLFEYFSETQRNKGNFPGRFSGRQFSNSRSEMNVSTLELGDSALYLCASSLSLERSSYNEQFFGPGTRLTVL.

This clonotype was counted at least ten times. This chain joins TRBV12-3 or TRBV12-4 and TRBJ1-2; no reliable D call. V was shortened by 3 bases and J by 5 bases, with 13 bases between the two germline ends. CDR3 length: 14 residues. The CDR3 sequence is CASSFSQLPYGYTF. The CDR3 bases are TGTGCCAGCAGTTTCTCACAGCTCCCGTATGGCTACACCTTC.

In its sample, this clonotype was seen many times. The chain links TRBV28 to TRBJ2-7; the D gene is possibly TRBD1 (6 bases). The germline V gene encodes CDR1 MDHEN and CDR2 SYDVKM. This CDR3 is built from 14 residues. The V and J ends lost 3 bases and 0 bases respectively, with 9 bases between them. In nucleotides, the CDR3 is TGTGCCAGCAGTTTGGGACACTACTCCTACGAGCAGTACTTC. Translation gives CASSLGHYSYEQYF. The complete variable domain, with remaining parts taken from reference TRBV28 and TRBJ2-7, reads DVKVTQSSRYLVKRTGEKVFLECVQDMDHENMFWYRQDPGLGLRLIYFSYDVKMKEKGDIPEGYSVSREKKERFSLILESASTNQTSMYLCASSLGHYSYEQYFGPGTRLTVT.